Shown below are 27 T cell receptor beta chains from a single sample sequenced in a study of blood T cell repertoires in COVID-19. Only in-frame clones appear in the TCRdb table, and some are missing; sequencing was by immunoSEQ multiplex PCR. Altogether about 16,000 clones are present, roughly 89% being singletons, with the ten largest covering roughly 30%. Sequenced: peripheral blood. The receptors originated from a woman of 80 years or more with COVID-19, enrolled during active disease.

V usage is TRBV29-1 and J usage is TRBJ2-7, with 7 bases identical to TRBD2. Germline V CDR1 and CDR2: SQVTM, ANQGSEA. The trim removed 1 base at V and 3 bases at J, leaving 6 bases unmatched. This CDR3 has 14 amino acids. CDR3 sequence: CSVEGFGGDYEQYF. The CDR3 DNA is TGCAGCGTTGAAGGTTTTGGGGGGGACTACGAGCAGTACTTC.

The CDR3 loop reads CASSAGLDFYEQYF. The CDR3 DNA follows: TGTGCCAGCAGCGCCGGACTAGATTTCTACGAGCAGTACTTC. V usage is TRBV9 and J usage is TRBJ2-7, with 7 bases identical to TRBD2. After removal of 3 bases from V and 3 bases from J, the junction contained 6 bases not matched to a gene. Germline V lookup: CDR1 SGDLS, CDR2 YYNGEE. The CDR3 consists of 14 residues.

In this sample, this clone turned up once. V gene TRBV6-4 combines with J gene TRBJ2-2, with TRBD2 matching over 8 bases. CDR3 length equals 15 residues. With 2 bases clipped from V and 3 bases from J, the junction kept 2 bases outside the gene matches. Germline CDR1 and CDR2: MRHNA and SNTAGT. CDR3 sequence: CASSDTGGDTGELFF. The CDR3 DNA reads TGTGCCAGCAGTGACACGGGAGGGGACACCGGGGAGCTGTTTTTT.

The rearrangement uses TRBV5-8 and TRBJ2-7, with D perhaps matching TRBD1 (5 bases). Trimming stripped 0 bases from V and 7 bases from J, with 11 bases between. This CDR3 is 13 amino acids long. The germline V gene has CDR1 SGHTS and CDR2 YDEGEE. The CDR3 DNA reads TGTGCCAGCAGCTTGGTAGGGGTGCGGGAGCAGTACTTC. Residues: CASSLVGVREQYF. Combining the CDR3 with reference TRBV5-8 and TRBJ2-7 gives the whole variable domain EAGVTQSPTHLIKTRGQQATLRCSPISGHTSVYWYQQALGLGLQFLLWYDEGEERNRGNFPPRFSGRQFPNYSSELNVNALELEDSALYLCASSLVGVREQYFGPGTRLTVT.

The chain employs TRBV27 and TRBJ1-5; D unresolved. Germline CDR1 and CDR2: MNHEY and SMNVEV (reference sequence). V was pared by 3 bases and J by 2 bases, with 5 bases between. This CDR3 is 13 amino acids long. CDR3 amino acids: CASSFIGNQPQHF. The CDR3 DNA reads TGTGCCAGCAGTTTTATAGGCAATCAGCCCCAGCATTTT.

The chain recombines TRBV18 with TRBJ1-2; 8 nucleotides match TRBD1. This CDR3 has 13 residues. Germline V gene lookup returns CDR1 KGHSH and CDR2 LQKENI. V was pared by 3 bases and J by 7 bases, with 4 bases of the junction left unmatched. The CDR3 spells CASSPQGAAGYTF. DNA for the CDR3: TGTGCCAGCTCACCCCAGGGGGCCGCTGGCTACACCTTC.

This chain joins TRBV7-2 and TRBJ1-3; tentative D call: TRBD1 (5 bases). The CDR3 totals 15 residues. V was cut by 3 bases and J by 2 bases, with 11 bases left in between. Per germline, CDR1 SGHTA and CDR2 FQGNSA. The CDR3 DNA is TGTGCCAGCAGCTTTTCCCAGGGCACTGGAAACACCATATATTTT. Translated: CASSFSQGTGNTIYF.

This clone appeared a single time. This sequence joins TRBV5-1 and TRBJ1-2, with D unclear. Germline CDR1 SGHRS, CDR2 YFSETQ. The CDR3 runs 17 residues. The V end lost 2 bases, the J end lost 5 bases, and 22 bases lay between the germline ends. CDR3 residues: CASSFAGNPSPHYGYTF. Here the CDR3 DNA reads TGCGCCAGCAGCTTCGCGGGGAACCCCAGCCCTCATTATGGCTACACCTTC.

The sample holds one count of this clone. The V and J genes are TRBV6-4 and TRBJ1-4; the match to TRBD1 covers 7 bases. This CDR3 is 14 amino acids long. With 7 bases clipped from V and 3 bases from J, the junction kept 5 bases outside the gene matches. In germline, CDR1 is MRHNA, CDR2 SNTAGT. DNA of the CDR3: TGTGCCAGCACCCTCGGGACAGCTAATGAAAAACTGTTTTTT. Its protein product is CASTLGTANEKLFF.

The chain carries TRBV2 and TRBJ1-5, with TRBD1 matching 8 bases. V lost 6 bases to trimming and J lost 2 bases; unmatched junction nucleotides: 9. Germline V CDR1 and CDR2: SNHLY, FYNNEI. CDR3 size: 16 residues. CDR3 protein: CASRPLEDRGNQPQHF. The CDR3 DNA is TGTGCCAGCAGGCCCCTCGAGGACAGGGGCAATCAGCCCCAGCATTTT.

The chain joins TRBV5-6 to TRBJ1-2, with D perhaps matching TRBD1 (6 bases). The CDR3 has 14 residues. Germline V gene data show CDR1 as SGHDT and CDR2 as YYEEEE. The V gene lost 0 bases and the J gene lost 3 bases, with 9 bases spanning the gap. Here the CDR3 DNA reads TGTGCCAGCAGCTTGGGTCAGGGGTACTATGGCTACACCTTC. Protein: CASSLGQGYYGYTF. Full variable domain (rest looked up from reference TRBV5-6 and TRBJ1-2): DAGVTQSPTHLIKTRGQQVTLRCSPKSGHDTVSWYQQALGQGPQFIFQYYEEEERQRGNFPDRFSGHQFPNYSSELNVNALLLGDSALYLCASSLGQGYYGYTFGSGTRLTVV.

The V gene is TRBV3-1 (or the pseudogene TRBV3-2), the J gene TRBJ1-1; TRBD1 matches at 10 bases. Per the germline V gene, CDR1 is LGHDT and CDR2 is YNNKEL (reference sequence). This CDR3 is built from 19 residues. With V trimmed by 3 bases and J by 1 base, 14 bases remained unmatched. CDR3 amino acids: CASSHRDRGAGATNTEAFF. CDR3 nucleotides: TGTGCCAGCAGCCACCGGGACAGGGGAGCTGGGGCTACGAACACTGAAGCTTTCTTT.

This clone is a singleton in its sample. The gene calls are TRBV5-5 and TRBJ2-3; 16 bases align to TRBD2. CDR3 length: 19 residues. The V and J ends lost 4 bases and 2 bases, in that order; junction bases with no gene match: 10. Germline-derived CDR1 and CDR2 are SGHKS and YYEKEE (reference sequence). CDR3 DNA: TGTGCCAGCAGCCCGGGACTAGCGGGAGGGCCGTCATACACAGATACGCAGTATTTT. Protein: CASSPGLAGGPSYTDTQYF.

The chain is built from TRBV3-1 (or the pseudogene TRBV3-2) and TRBJ2-1; 10 bases fit TRBD2. Germline CDR1 is LGHDT and CDR2 is YNNKEL (reference sequence). This CDR3 spans 15 amino acids. Trimming removed 4 bases from V and 3 bases from J; junction bases left unmatched: 3. The CDR3 spells CASSPRTSGYNEQFF. In DNA form, the CDR3 reads TGTGCCAGCAGCCCTCGGACTAGCGGCTACAATGAGCAGTTCTTC.

This clone was seen more than once but under ten times. The J gene is TRBJ2-7, the V gene TRBV4-3; 10 bases are shared with TRBD1. The CDR3 spans 16 residues. V was clipped by 1 base and J by 5 bases; unmatched bases: 8. Germline CDR1 reads LGHNA; CDR2 reads YSLEER. CDR3 sequence: CASSQGEGTGAHEQYF. In nucleotides, the CDR3 is TGCGCCAGCAGCCAAGGGGAAGGGACAGGGGCCCACGAGCAGTACTTC.

The chain is built from TRBV2 and TRBJ1-2; 7 bases fit TRBD1. The CDR3 is 14 residues long. Unmatched junction bases numbered 12, after V lost 6 bases and J lost 8 bases. Germline-derived CDR1 and CDR2 are SNHLY and FYNNEI. The CDR3 loop reads CASSGTALSGGYTF. The DNA of the CDR3 is TGTGCCAGCAGCGGGACAGCACTATCGGGGGGCTACACCTTC.

This clone came up once. The CDR3 DNA reads as TGCGCCAGCAGCTGGCTAGCGGACTCCTACAATGAGCAGTTCTTC. It specifies CASSWLADSYNEQFF. This sequence joins TRBV5-1 and TRBJ2-1; 7 nucleotides align to TRBD2. The CDR3 extends over 15 amino acids. Germline V gene data show CDR1 as SGHRS and CDR2 as YFSETQ. V shed 3 bases, J shed 0 bases, and the junction held 3 bases outside the gene matches. Full variable domain (rest looked up from reference TRBV5-1 and TRBJ2-1): KAGVTQTPRYLIKTRGQQVTLSCSPISGHRSVSWYQQTPGQGLQFLFEYFSETQRNKGNFPGRFSGRQFSNSRSEMNVSTLELGDSALYLCASSWLADSYNEQFFGPGTRLTVL.

This chain connects TRBV6-2 or TRBV6-3 to TRBJ2-7; 8 bases agree with TRBD1. Unmatched junction bases numbered 7, after V lost 6 bases and J lost 0 bases. In germline, CDR1 is MNHEY, CDR2 SVGEGT. This CDR3 is 15 amino acids long. The CDR3 DNA sequence: TGTGCCAGCAGCTCGGACAGGGCAGGCTCCTACGAGCAGTACTTC. Translation: CASSSDRAGSYEQYF.

The rearrangement links TRBV4-3 to TRBJ2-3; TRBD2 aligns across 7 bases. The germline V gene has CDR1 LGHNA and CDR2 YSLEER. The V segment lost 0 bases and the J segment 11 bases; nucleotides outside the gene matches: 11. CDR3 length equals 15 residues. The CDR3 region has the DNA TGCGCCAGCAGCCAAGAAGGCGGGAGTAGACAAAAGCAGTATTTT. Its protein product is CASSQEGGSRQKQYF.

This chain uses TRBV10-3 with TRBJ1-1, with D unresolved. CDR1 and CDR2 (germline): ENHRY, SYGVKD. The V end was cut by 2 bases, the J end by 5 bases, with 21 bases between. The CDR3 consists of 17 residues. In DNA, the CDR3 is TGTGCCATCAGTGAGGGTTTGGGAGGAGGGAGTTATACTGAAGCTTTCTTT. This sequence encodes CAISEGLGGGSYTEAFF.

The chain couples TRBV10-2 to TRBJ2-7; 10 bases are shared with TRBD1. Looked up from germline, CDR1 is WSHSY and CDR2 is SAAADI. This CDR3 is built from 17 residues. Unmatched junction bases numbered 13, after V lost 2 bases and J lost 6 bases. CDR3 nucleotides: TGCGCCAGCAGTGAGCTCACGCCCGGGACAGGGGTCTCCGAGCAGTACTTC. It encodes CASSELTPGTGVSEQYF.

The chain employs TRBV28 and TRBJ2-1, with D possibly TRBD1 on 5 matching bases. CDR1 and CDR2 from the germline V gene are MDHEN and SYDVKM. V lost 3 bases, J lost 0 bases, and 6 bases lay in between. CDR3 length equals 14 residues. The DNA for the CDR3 is TGTGCCAGCAGTTTTAGGGGCTCCTACAATGAGCAGTTCTTC. Amino acids: CASSFRGSYNEQFF.

The genes are TRBV5-7 and TRBJ1-4; no reliable D call. TRBV5-7 qualifies as an ORF whose function is uncertain. V was shortened by 2 bases and J by 4 bases, with 12 bases between the two germline ends. There are 15 residues in the CDR3. CDR3 bases: TGTGCCAGCAGCTTAAACAGAGTCATTAATGAAAAACTGTTTTTT. It translates to CASSLNRVINEKLFF.

This sequence joins TRBV19 and TRBJ2-3, with 8 bases fitting TRBD2. The CDR3 has 16 amino acids. After removal of 5 bases from V and 8 bases from J, the junction contained 15 bases not matched to a gene. Germline V gene sequence: CDR1 LNHDA, CDR2 SQIVND (reference sequence). The CDR3 protein is CASSRRAGDAVGTQYF. CDR3 coding DNA: TGTGCCAGTAGTCGGCGAGCGGGGGACGCCGTTGGTACGCAGTATTTT.

V and J are TRBV9 and TRBJ2-1; 13 bases are shared with TRBD2. The junction had 2 bases not matched to a gene; V was cut back by 4 bases and J by 4 bases. Germline V lookup: CDR1 SGDLS, CDR2 YYNGEE. The CDR3 is 15 amino acids. In DNA, the CDR3 is TGTGCCAGCAGCCTGGGACTAGCGGGATACAATGAGCAGTTCTTC. Protein product: CASSLGLAGYNEQFF.

This CDR3 reads CASQEGPNTGELFF. For the CDR3, the DNA is TGTGCCTCCCAGGAGGGACCGAACACCGGGGAGCTGTTTTTT. The chain couples TRBV7-9 to TRBJ2-2; possible D gene TRBD2, 6 bases. The CDR3 extends over 14 amino acids. Germline V gene data show CDR1 as SEHNR and CDR2 as FQNEAQ (reference sequence). V gave up 11 bases and J gave up 0 bases, with 13 bases separating them.

CDR3 DNA: TGTGCCAGTAGTAGACAGGACCACTACGAGCAGTACTTC. It codes for CASSRQDHYEQYF. The V and J genes are TRBV19 and TRBJ2-7; maybe TRBD1 (6 bases). The CDR3 is 13 residues long. CDR1 is LNHDA, CDR2 SQIVND, per germline (reference sequence). Trimming took 4 bases from V and 3 from J, leaving 10 bases between them. Supplemented by reference TRBV19 and TRBJ2-7, the full variable domain reads DGGITQSPKYLFRKEGQNVTLSCEQNLNHDAMYWYRQDPGQGLRLIYYSQIVNDFQKGDIAEGYSVSREKKESFPLTVTSAQKNPTAFYLCASSRQDHYEQYFGPGTRLTVT.